Each of the 22 T cell receptor beta chains below was sequenced from the same sample in a study of technical replicates of blood from a few donors. Clones were read by immunoSEQ multiplex PCR, and TCRdb kept only the in-frame ones, dropping some. The sample has under 100,000 clones, approximately 95% seen once. Sequencing was carried out using T cells isolated from PBMCs. These receptors were taken from a human donor in good health.

The V gene is TRBV5-1, the J gene TRBJ1-4; a weak D match, TRBD1 (6 bases). Germline V gives CDR1 SGHRS, CDR2 YFSETQ. Trimming pared 5 bases from V and 4 bases from J, leaving 12 bases between. CDR3 length: 14 residues. CDR3 DNA sequence: TGCGCCAGCAGTACGACAGGAGATAATGAAAAACTGTTTTTT. Translation gives CASSTTGDNEKLFF. Full variable domain (outside the CDR3, taken from reference TRBV5-1 and TRBJ1-4): KAGVTQTPRYLIKTRGQQVTLSCSPISGHRSVSWYQQTPGQGLQFLFEYFSETQRNKGNFPGRFSGRQFSNSRSEMNVSTLELGDSALYLCASSTTGDNEKLFFGSGTQLSVL.

The V gene is TRBV2, the J gene TRBJ1-2; a weak D match, TRBD1 (6 bases). This CDR3 comprises 13 residues. V lost 8 bases and J 6 bases, leaving 16 bases between the germline ends. Germline assignment: CDR1 SNHLY and CDR2 FYNNEI. CDR3 sequence reads: CASSWQGIDGYTF. The CDR3 DNA reads TGTGCCAGCTCGTGGCAGGGGATTGATGGCTACACCTTC.

The J gene is TRBJ1-5, the V gene TRBV7-6; D is unresolved. The germline gives CDR1 SGHVS, CDR2 FNYEAQ. Deletions cut 0 bases from V and 7 bases from J, with 7 bases between. The CDR3 has 13 residues. The CDR3 sequence is CASSLAPLQPQHF. In nucleotides, the CDR3 is TGTGCCAGCAGCTTAGCTCCTTTACAGCCCCAGCATTTT.

This clone has just one count. The rearrangement links TRBV7-3 to TRBJ2-2; 10 positions agree with TRBD2. This CDR3 comprises 16 residues. Per germline, CDR1 SGHTA and CDR2 FQGTGA. The V segment lost 4 bases and the J segment 2 bases; nucleotides outside the gene matches: 4. As DNA, the CDR3 is TGTGCCAGCAGCTACGGACTAGCGGTAAACACCGGGGAGCTGTTTTTT. Its translation: CASSYGLAVNTGELFF.

The rearrangement uses TRBV29-1 and TRBJ1-4; D remains unclear. V was shortened by 4 bases and J by 11 bases, with 17 bases between the two germline ends. In germline, CDR1 is SQVTM, CDR2 ANQGSEA. The CDR3 is 13 amino acids. The CDR3 reads CSVVRSDSGKLFF. The CDR3 nucleotides read TGCAGCGTTGTCAGGTCCGACTCGGGGAAACTGTTTTTT.

CDR3 loop: CASSAGRDTYYGYTF. CDR3 bases: TGTGCCAGCAGCGCGGGGAGGGACACGTACTATGGCTACACCTTC. This chain links TRBV7-9 with TRBJ1-2; the D gene is possibly TRBD1 (6 bases). With 5 bases removed from V and 3 bases from J, the gap between germline ends came to 16 bases. There are 15 residues in the CDR3. CDR1 and CDR2 (germline): SEHNR, FQNEAQ (reference sequence).

The J gene is TRBJ1-2, the V gene TRBV6-5; TRBD1 might be the D (5 bases). Trimming cost V 4 bases and J 0 bases, with 9 bases left between them. CDR3 length equals 14 residues. Germline V gene lookup returns CDR1 MNHEY and CDR2 SVGAGI. Here the CDR3 reads CASSLSGSNYGYTF. Written as DNA, the CDR3 is TGTGCCAGCAGTTTATCAGGGTCTAACTATGGCTACACCTTC.

V and J are TRBV7-9 and TRBJ1-3, with D possibly being TRBD1 (6 bases). V dropped 4 bases and J dropped 2 bases, with 12 bases sitting between them. Germline CDR1 SEHNR, CDR2 FQNEAQ (reference sequence). CDR3 length: 15 amino acids. Here the CDR3 reads CASSSRQAPGNTIYF. The CDR3 DNA follows: TGTGCCAGCAGCTCGAGACAGGCCCCTGGAAACACCATATATTTT.

The chain combines TRBV23-1 with TRBJ1-1; 7 nucleotides agree with TRBD1. TRBV23-1 is marked as an open reading frame, function uncertain. The CDR3 totals 16 residues. The V and J ends lost 6 bases and 5 bases, in that order; junction bases with no gene match: 15. The DNA of the CDR3 is TGCGCCAGCAGGCCGACCGACAGGGAACCTTTTACTGAAGCTTTCTTT. The encoded protein is CASRPTDREPFTEAFF.

V is TRBV19 and J is TRBJ2-1; 8 nucleotides agree with TRBD1. The CDR3 has 15 residues. V shed 5 bases and J 10 bases; nucleotides not matched to a gene: 13. The germline CDR1 and CDR2 sequences are LNHDA and SQIVND (reference sequence). For the CDR3, the DNA is TGTGCCAGTAGTCCCCGCCAGACAGGGGTCAACGAGCAGTTCTTC. It codes for CASSPRQTGVNEQFF.

The rearrangement links TRBV27 to TRBJ2-1; 15 nucleotides agree with TRBD2. Trimming cost V 4 bases and J 4 bases; bases outside gene matches: 17. The CDR3 has 21 amino acids. The V gene's germline CDR1 is MNHEY and CDR2 SMNVEV (reference sequence). CDR3 amino acids: CASSWTSGRAGSQGSYNEQFF. Written as DNA, the CDR3 is TGTGCCAGCAGTTGGACTAGCGGGAGGGCCGGATCTCAGGGATCTTACAATGAGCAGTTCTTC.

The chain carries TRBV27 and TRBJ1-5; 7 bases agree with TRBD1. The trim removed 4 bases at V and 6 bases at J, leaving 12 bases unmatched. Germline lookup yields CDR1 MNHEY and CDR2 SMNVEV (reference sequence). This CDR3 has 16 residues. The CDR3 sequence is CASSWFVTGKRQPQHF. DNA of the CDR3: TGTGCCAGCAGTTGGTTTGTGACAGGGAAGCGTCAGCCCCAGCATTTT.

The gene calls are TRBV19 and TRBJ2-7; 10 bases fit TRBD2. This CDR3 comprises 16 residues. Germline V gene sequence: CDR1 LNHDA, CDR2 SQIVND (reference sequence). Trimming took 4 bases from V and 5 from J; bases not matched to a gene: 11. The CDR3 bases are TGTGCCAGTAGTAAGGGACTAGCGACGAACGGCGACGAGCAGTACTTC. Translated, it gives CASSKGLATNGDEQYF.

This sequence joins TRBV25-1 and TRBJ1-1, with D perhaps matching TRBD1 (6 bases). In germline, CDR1 is MGHDK, CDR2 SYGVNS. Between the trimmed V and J ends, which lost 5 bases and 0 bases, there was a span of 10 bases. The CDR3 is made up of 14 amino acids. The DNA for the CDR3 is TGTGCCAGCAGTCTACAGGGAATGAACACTGAAGCTTTCTTT. It yields the protein CASSLQGMNTEAFF.

V is TRBV7-3 and J is TRBJ1-1; TRBD1 might be the D (6 bases). V lost 1 base and J 0 bases, leaving 15 bases between the germline ends. This CDR3 is 17 amino acids long. The germline V gene has CDR1 SGHTA and CDR2 FQGTGA. CDR3 protein: CASSLKGTGIMNTEAFF. In DNA form, the CDR3 reads TGTGCCAGCAGCTTAAAAGGTACAGGGATCATGAACACTGAAGCTTTCTTT.

The chain has TRBV27 and TRBJ2-7; 7 bases line up with TRBD1. Germline assignment: CDR1 MNHEY and CDR2 SMNVEV (reference sequence). Trimming cost V 3 bases and J 3 bases; bases outside gene matches: 5. The CDR3 runs to 14 residues. The CDR3 DNA is TGTGCCAGCAGTTTTCTGGGACAGAACTACGAGCAGTACTTC. The encoded protein is CASSFLGQNYEQYF.

For the CDR3, the DNA is TGCGCCAGCAGCTTAGACAGGGGTGGTGAGCAGTTCTTC. It translates to CASSLDRGGEQFF. The rearrangement joins TRBV5-1 to TRBJ2-1, with 8 positions matching TRBD1. CDR1 and CDR2 (germline): SGHRS, YFSETQ. The CDR3 has 13 amino acids. Unmatched junction bases numbered 4, after V lost 2 bases and J lost 9 bases.

The rearrangement links TRBV10-3 to TRBJ1-3; D call uncertain. Trimming left V 0 bases short and J 0 bases short, with 6 bases between. CDR1 is ENHRY, CDR2 SYGVKD, per germline. The CDR3 totals 15 residues. The CDR3 DNA is TGTGCCATCAGTGAGTCGAGAAACTCTGGAAACACCATATATTTT. It codes for CAISESRNSGNTIYF.

The V gene is TRBV5-5, the J gene TRBJ2-1; 10 nucleotides agree with TRBD2. The J segment lost 6 bases and the V segment lost 0 bases, leaving 9 bases of the junction unmatched. Germline lookup yields CDR1 SGHKS and CDR2 YYEKEE (reference sequence). The CDR3 length is 17 residues. CDR3 DNA sequence: TGTGCCAGCAGCTTGGGAGGCCTAGCGGGAGAAGGCAATGAGCAGTTCTTC. Translation gives CASSLGGLAGEGNEQFF. Looking up the rest from reference TRBV5-5 and TRBJ2-1 gives the full variable domain: DAGVTQSPTHLIKTRGQQVTLRCSPISGHKSVSWYQQVLGQGPQFIFQYYEKEERGRGNFPDRFSARQFPNYSSELNVNALLLGDSALYLCASSLGGLAGEGNEQFFGPGTRLTVL.

The chain is built from TRBV2 and TRBJ1-1; possible D gene TRBD1, 5 bases. CDR1 is SNHLY, CDR2 FYNNEI, per germline. There are 14 residues in the CDR3. The ends were cut back, 3 bases at V and 1 base at J, with 9 bases in the middle. DNA of the CDR3: TGTGCCAGCAGTGAGGGGGGAGGGAACACTGAAGCTTTCTTT. Amino acid sequence: CASSEGGGNTEAFF.

V gene TRBV10-1 combines with J gene TRBJ2-5; 7 bases match TRBD2. Looked up from germline, CDR1 is WNHNN and CDR2 is SYGVQD (reference sequence). The CDR3 is made up of 16 amino acids. The junction had 13 bases not matched to a gene; V was cut back by 8 bases and J by 1 base. DNA for the CDR3: TGCGCCAGCGAGGTAGGGGAGGGAGAGCTCCAAGAGACCCAGTACTTC. Protein sequence: CASEVGEGELQETQYF.

This clone appeared a single time. The chain recombines TRBV27 with TRBJ2-1; 9 bases are a match to TRBD2. V lost 3 bases, J lost 3 bases, and 3 bases stayed unmatched. The CDR3 is 15 residues long. CDR1 and CDR2 from the germline V gene are MNHEY and SMNVEV (reference sequence). The CDR3 sequence is CASSFLREGYNEQFF. In DNA form, the CDR3 reads TGTGCCAGCAGTTTCTTGCGGGAGGGCTACAATGAGCAGTTCTTC.